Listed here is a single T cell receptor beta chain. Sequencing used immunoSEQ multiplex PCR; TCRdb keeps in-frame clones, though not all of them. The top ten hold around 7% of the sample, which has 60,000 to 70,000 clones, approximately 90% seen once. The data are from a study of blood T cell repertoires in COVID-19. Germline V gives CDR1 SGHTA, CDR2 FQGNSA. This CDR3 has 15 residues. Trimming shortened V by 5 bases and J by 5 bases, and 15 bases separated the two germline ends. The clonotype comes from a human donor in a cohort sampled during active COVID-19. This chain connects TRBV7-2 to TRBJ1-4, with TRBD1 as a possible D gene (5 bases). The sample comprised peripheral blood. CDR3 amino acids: CASSHRQGSNEKLFF. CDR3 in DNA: TGTGCCAGCAGCCACCGCCAGGGTTCGAATGAAAAACTGTTTTTT. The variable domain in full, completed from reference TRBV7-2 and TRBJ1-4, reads GAGVSQSPSNKVTEKGKDVELRCDPISGHTALYWYRQSLGQGLEFLIYFQGNSAPDKSGLPSDRFSAERTGGSVSTLTIQRTQQEDSAVYLCASSHRQGSNEKLFFGSGTQLSVL.